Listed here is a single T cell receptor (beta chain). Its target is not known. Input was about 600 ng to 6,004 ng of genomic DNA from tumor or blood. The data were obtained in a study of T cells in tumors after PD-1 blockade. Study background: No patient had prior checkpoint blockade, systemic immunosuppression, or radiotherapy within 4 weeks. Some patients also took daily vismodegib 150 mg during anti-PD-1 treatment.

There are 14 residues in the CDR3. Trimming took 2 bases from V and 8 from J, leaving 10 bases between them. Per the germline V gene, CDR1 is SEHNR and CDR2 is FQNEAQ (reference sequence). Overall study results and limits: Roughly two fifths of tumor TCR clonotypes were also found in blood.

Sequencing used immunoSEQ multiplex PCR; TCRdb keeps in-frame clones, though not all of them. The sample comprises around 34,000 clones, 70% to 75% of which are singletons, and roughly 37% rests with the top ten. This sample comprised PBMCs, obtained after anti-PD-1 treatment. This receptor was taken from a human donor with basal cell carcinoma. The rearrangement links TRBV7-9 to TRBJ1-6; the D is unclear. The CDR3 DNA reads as TGTGCCAGCAGCTTACTAGCTCCTGATTCACCCCTCCACTTT. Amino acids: CASSLLAPDSPLHF.